This TCR beta chain was retrieved from a study of T cells and Merkel cell carcinoma outcomes. In its sample, this clone was seen a few times. Its antigen is as yet unknown. Study-level results: Merkel cell carcinoma outcomes were reportedly predicted by repertoire and T-cell density.

Here immunoSEQ multiplex PCR was the method, and the copy in TCRdb shows in-frame clones only, minus some. Of thousands of clones detected, approximately 80% appear once; the ten largest clones hold over 2%. This TCR was sampled from a human donor with Merkel cell carcinoma. Sequenced sample: tumor tissue from Merkel cell carcinoma.

CDR3 loop: CASSQAGGYGYTF. In DNA, the CDR3 is TGTGCCAGCAGCCAGGCGGGGGGATATGGCTACACCTTC. The rearrangement joins TRBV5-4 to TRBJ1-2, with a tentative D call TRBD1 (5 bases). The CDR3 consists of 13 residues. V gave up 4 bases and J gave up 5 bases, with 12 bases separating them. CDR1 and CDR2 (germline): SGHNT, YYREEE (reference sequence). The full variable domain, its missing parts supplied by reference TRBV5-4 and TRBJ1-2, is ETGVTQSPTHLIKTRGQQVTLRCSSQSGHNTVSWYQQALGQGPQFIFQYYREEENGRGNFPPRFSGLQFPNYSSELNVNALELDDSALYLCASSQAGGYGYTFGSGTRLTVV.